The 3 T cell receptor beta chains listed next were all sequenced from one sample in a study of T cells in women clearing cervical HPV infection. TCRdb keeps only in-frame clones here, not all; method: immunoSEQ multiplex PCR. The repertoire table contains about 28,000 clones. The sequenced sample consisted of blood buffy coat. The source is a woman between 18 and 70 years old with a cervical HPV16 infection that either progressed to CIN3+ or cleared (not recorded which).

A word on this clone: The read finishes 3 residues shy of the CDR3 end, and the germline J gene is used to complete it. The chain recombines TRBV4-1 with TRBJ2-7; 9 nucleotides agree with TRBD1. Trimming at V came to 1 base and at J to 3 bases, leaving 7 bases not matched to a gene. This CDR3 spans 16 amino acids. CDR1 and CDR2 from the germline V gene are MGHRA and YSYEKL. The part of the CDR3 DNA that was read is TGCGCCAGCAGCCAAGTGGTCGGGACAGGGCTCTACGAG. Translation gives CASSQVVGTGLYE. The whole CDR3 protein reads CASSQVVGTGLYEQYF.

The CDR3 reads CASSGGTGYTYEQYF. The CDR3 DNA, read in part, is TGTGCCAGTAGTGGGGGGACAGGTTATACCTACGAG. The chain couples TRBV19 to TRBJ2-7; 8 bases align to TRBD1. The sequenced fragment ends 3 residues before the CDR3 boundary, so the rest is inferred from the germline J gene. Germline V CDR1 and CDR2: LNHDA, SQIVND (reference sequence). After removal of 5 bases from V and 2 bases from J, the junction contained 8 bases not matched to a gene. This CDR3 comprises 15 residues. Full variable domain (outside the CDR3, taken from reference TRBV19 and TRBJ2-7): DGGITQSPKYLFRKEGQNVTLSCEQNLNHDAMYWYRQDPGQGLRLIYYSQIVNDFQKGDIAEGYSVSREKKESFPLTVTSAQKNPTAFYLCASSGGTGYTYEQYFGPGTRLTVT.

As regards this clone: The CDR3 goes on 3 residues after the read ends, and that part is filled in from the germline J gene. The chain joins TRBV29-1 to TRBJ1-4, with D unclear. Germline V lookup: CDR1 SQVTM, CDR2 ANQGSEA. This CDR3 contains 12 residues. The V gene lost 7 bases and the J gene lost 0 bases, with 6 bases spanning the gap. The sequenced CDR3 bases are TGCAGCGGTATCTCAACTAATGAAAAA. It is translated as CSGISTNEK. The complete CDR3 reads CSGISTNEKLFF.